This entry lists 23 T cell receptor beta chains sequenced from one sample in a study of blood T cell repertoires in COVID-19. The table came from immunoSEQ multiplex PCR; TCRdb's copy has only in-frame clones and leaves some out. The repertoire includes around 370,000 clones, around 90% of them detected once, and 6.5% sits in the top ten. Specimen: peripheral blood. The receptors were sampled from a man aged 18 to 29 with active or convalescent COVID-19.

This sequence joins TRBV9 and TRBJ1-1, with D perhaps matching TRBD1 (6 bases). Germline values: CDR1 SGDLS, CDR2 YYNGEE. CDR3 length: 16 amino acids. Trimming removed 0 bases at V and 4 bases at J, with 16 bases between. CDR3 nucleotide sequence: TGTGCCAGCAGCGTAGATTCCACAAAAGGGGGCACTGAAGCTTTCTTT. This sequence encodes CASSVDSTKGGTEAFF. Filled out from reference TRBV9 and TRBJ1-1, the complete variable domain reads DSGVTQTPKHLITATGQRVTLRCSPRSGDLSVYWYQQSLDQGLQFLIQYYNGEERAKGNILERFSAQQFPDLHSELNLSSLELGDSALYFCASSVDSTKGGTEAFFGQGTRLTVV.

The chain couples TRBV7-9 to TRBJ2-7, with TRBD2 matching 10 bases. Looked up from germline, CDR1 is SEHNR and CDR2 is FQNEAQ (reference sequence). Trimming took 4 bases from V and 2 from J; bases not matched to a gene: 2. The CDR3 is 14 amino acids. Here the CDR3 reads CASSSLAGPYEQYF. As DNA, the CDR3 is TGTGCCAGCAGCTCACTAGCGGGACCCTACGAGCAGTACTTC.

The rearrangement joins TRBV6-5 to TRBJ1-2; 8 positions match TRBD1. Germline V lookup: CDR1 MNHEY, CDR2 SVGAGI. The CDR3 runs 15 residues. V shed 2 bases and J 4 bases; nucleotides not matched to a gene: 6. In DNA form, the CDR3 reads TGTGCCAGCAGTTACCAGACAGGGGTCGCCTATGGCTACACCTTC. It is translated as CASSYQTGVAYGYTF.

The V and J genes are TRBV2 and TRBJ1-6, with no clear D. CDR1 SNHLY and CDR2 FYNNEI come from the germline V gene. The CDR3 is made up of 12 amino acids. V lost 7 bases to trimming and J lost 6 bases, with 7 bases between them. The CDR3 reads CASTIPNSPLHF. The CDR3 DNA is TGTGCCAGCACCATTCCTAATTCACCCCTCCACTTT. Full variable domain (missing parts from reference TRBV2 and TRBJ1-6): EPEVTQTPSHQVTQMGQEVILRCVPISNHLYFYWYRQILGQKVEFLVSFYNNEISEKSEIFDDQFSVERPDGSNFTLKIRSTKLEDSAMYFCASTIPNSPLHFGNGTRLTVT.

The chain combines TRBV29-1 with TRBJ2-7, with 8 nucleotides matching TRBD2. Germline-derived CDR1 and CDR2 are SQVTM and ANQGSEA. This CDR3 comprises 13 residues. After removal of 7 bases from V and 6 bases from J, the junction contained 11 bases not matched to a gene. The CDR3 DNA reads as TGCAGCGCTCGGACGGGAGGGGTGGGCGAGCAGTACTTC. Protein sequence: CSARTGGVGEQYF.

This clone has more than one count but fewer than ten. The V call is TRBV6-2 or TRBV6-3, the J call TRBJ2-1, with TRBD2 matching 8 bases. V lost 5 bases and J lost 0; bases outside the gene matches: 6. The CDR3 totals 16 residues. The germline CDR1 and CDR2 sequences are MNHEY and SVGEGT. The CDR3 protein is CASSAPLAGSYNEQFF. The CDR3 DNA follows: TGTGCCAGCAGTGCCCCCCTAGCGGGCTCCTACAATGAGCAGTTCTTC.

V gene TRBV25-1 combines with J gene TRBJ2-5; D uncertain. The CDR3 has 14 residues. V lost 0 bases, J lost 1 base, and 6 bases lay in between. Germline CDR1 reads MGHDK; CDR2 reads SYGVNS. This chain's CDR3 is CASSEYEVQETQYF. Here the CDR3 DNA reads TGTGCCAGCAGTGAATACGAGGTCCAAGAGACCCAGTACTTC.

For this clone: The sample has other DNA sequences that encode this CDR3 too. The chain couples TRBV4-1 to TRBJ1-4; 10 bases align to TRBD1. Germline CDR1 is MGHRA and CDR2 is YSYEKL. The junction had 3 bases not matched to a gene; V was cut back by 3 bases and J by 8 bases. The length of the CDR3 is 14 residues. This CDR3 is CASSQGTGDEKLFF. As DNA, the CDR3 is TGCGCCAGCAGCCAGGGGACAGGGGACGAAAAACTGTTTTTT.

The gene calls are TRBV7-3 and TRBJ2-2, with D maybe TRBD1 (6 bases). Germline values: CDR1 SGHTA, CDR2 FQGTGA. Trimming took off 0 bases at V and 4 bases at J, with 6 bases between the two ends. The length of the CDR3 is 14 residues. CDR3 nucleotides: TGTGCCAGCAGCTTAACGGACAGCACCGGGGAGCTGTTTTTT. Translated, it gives CASSLTDSTGELFF.

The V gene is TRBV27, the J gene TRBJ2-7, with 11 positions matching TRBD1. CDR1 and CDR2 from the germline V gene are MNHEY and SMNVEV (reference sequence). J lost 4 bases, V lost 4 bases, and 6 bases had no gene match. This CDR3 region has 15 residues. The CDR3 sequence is CASSWTGGPGYEQYF. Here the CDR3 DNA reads TGTGCCAGCAGTTGGACAGGGGGCCCAGGGTACGAGCAGTACTTC.

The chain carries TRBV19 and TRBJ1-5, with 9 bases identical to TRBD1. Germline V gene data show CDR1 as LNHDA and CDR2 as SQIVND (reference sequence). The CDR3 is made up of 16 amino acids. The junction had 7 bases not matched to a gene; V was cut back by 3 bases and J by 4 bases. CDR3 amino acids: CASSIMLGQGNQPQHF. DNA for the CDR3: TGTGCCAGTAGTATTATGTTGGGACAGGGTAATCAGCCCCAGCATTTT.

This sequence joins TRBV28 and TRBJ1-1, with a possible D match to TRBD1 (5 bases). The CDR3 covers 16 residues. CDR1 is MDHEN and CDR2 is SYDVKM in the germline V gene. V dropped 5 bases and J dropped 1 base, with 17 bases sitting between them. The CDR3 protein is CASSKTQTAGNTEAFF. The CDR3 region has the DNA TGTGCCAGCAGTAAAACCCAGACAGCCGGGAACACTGAAGCTTTCTTT.

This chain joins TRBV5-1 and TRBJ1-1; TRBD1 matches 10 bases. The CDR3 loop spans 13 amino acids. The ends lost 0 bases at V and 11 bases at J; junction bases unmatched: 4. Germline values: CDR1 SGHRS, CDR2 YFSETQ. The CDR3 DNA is TGCGCCAGCAGCTTGGCCGGGACAGGGGCGGCTTTCTTT. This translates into CASSLAGTGAAFF.

The CDR3 coding sequence is TGTGCCAGCAGCCGTCTCGGGACAGGGGATAATGAAAAACTGTTTTTT. Its protein product is CASSRLGTGDNEKLFF. This sequence joins TRBV5-6 and TRBJ1-4; 10 bases align to TRBD1. Per germline, CDR1 SGHDT and CDR2 YYEEEE. This CDR3 contains 16 residues. With 4 bases clipped from V and 4 bases from J, the junction kept 7 bases outside the gene matches.

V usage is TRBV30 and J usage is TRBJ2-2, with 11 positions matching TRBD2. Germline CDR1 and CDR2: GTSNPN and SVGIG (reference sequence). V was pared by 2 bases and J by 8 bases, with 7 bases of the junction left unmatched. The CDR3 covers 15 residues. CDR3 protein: CAWSTLAGDIGELFF. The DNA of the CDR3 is TGTGCCTGGAGTACACTAGCGGGAGATATAGGGGAGCTGTTTTTT. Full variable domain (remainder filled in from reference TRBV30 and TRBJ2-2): SQTIHQWPATLVQPVGSPLSLECTVEGTSNPNLYWYRQAAGRGLQLLFYSVGIGQISSEVPQNLSASRPQDRQFILSSKKLLLSDSGFYLCAWSTLAGDIGELFFGEGSRLTVL.

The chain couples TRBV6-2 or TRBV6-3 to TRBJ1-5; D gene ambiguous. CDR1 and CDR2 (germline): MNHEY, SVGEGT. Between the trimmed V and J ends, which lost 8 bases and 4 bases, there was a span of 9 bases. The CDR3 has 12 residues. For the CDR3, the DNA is TGTGCCAGCCGCCGGAGGAATCAGCCCCAGCATTTT. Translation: CASRRRNQPQHF.

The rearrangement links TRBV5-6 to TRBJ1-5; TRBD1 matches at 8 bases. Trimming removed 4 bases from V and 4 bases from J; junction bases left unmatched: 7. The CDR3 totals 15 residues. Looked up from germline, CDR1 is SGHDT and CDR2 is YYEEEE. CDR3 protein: CASSPGQGQNQPQHF. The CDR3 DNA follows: TGTGCCAGCAGCCCAGGACAGGGTCAGAATCAGCCCCAGCATTTT. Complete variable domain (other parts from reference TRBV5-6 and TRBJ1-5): DAGVTQSPTHLIKTRGQQVTLRCSPKSGHDTVSWYQQALGQGPQFIFQYYEEEERQRGNFPDRFSGHQFPNYSSELNVNALLLGDSALYLCASSPGQGQNQPQHFGDGTRLSIL.

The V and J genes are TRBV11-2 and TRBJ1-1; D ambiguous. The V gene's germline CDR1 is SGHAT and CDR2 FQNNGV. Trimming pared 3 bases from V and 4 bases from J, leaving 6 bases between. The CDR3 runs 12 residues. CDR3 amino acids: CASSFSSTEAFF. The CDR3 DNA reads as TGTGCCAGCAGCTTTAGCAGCACTGAAGCTTTCTTT.

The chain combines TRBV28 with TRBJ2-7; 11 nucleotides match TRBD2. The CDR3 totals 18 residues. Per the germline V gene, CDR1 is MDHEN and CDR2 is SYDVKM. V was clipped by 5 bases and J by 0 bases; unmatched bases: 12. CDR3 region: CASSPSTSGGPLSYEQYF. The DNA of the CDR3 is TGTGCCAGCAGTCCCTCTACTAGCGGGGGACCTCTCTCCTACGAGCAGTACTTC.

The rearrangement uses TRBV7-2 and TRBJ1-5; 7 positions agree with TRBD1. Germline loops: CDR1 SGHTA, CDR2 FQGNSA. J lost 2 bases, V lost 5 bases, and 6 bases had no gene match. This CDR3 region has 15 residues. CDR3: CASSVDGTGNQPQHF. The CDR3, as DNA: TGTGCCAGCAGCGTAGATGGGACAGGCAATCAGCCCCAGCATTTT.

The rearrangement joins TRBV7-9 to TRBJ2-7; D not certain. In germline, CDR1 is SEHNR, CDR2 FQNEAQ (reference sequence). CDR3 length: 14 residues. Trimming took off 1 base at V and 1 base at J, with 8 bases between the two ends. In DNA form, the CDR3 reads TGTGCCAGCAGCTTAGTCTCTAGATCCTACGAGCAGTACTTC. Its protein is CASSLVSRSYEQYF.

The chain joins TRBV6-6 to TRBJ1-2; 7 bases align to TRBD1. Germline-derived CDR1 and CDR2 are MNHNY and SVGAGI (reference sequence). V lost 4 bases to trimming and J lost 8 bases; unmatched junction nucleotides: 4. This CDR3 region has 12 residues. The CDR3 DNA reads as TGTGCCAGCAGTTCCCCCAGGGGGGGCTACACCTTC. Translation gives CASSSPRGGYTF.

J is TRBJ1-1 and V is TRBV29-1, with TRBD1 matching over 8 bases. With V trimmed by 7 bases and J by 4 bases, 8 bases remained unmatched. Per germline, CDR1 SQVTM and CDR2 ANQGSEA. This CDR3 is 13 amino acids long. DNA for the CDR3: TGCAGCGCCGACAGGGGACCTAGCACTGAAGCTTTCTTT. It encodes CSADRGPSTEAFF.